The clone carrying this T cell receptor (beta chain) was counted at least ten times. The sample belongs to a study of T cells in Graves' hyperthyroidism and ophthalmopathy. As for the study in general: Before treatment of any kind, peripheral blood was taken at initial diagnosis.

V lost 1 base to trimming and J lost 7 bases, with 9 bases between them. The CDR3 covers 13 residues. Germline V gives CDR1 SGDLS, CDR2 YYNGEE. If no ophthalmopathy progression occurred within 18 months, Graves' hyperthyroidism was stable. Patients were aged 18 to 65, had disease duration under 2 months, and had newly diagnosed hyperthyroidism. The authors obtained PBMCs from roughly 10 ml of fresh peripheral blood. Researchers took RNA transcripts and amplified the TCR beta CDR3 regions from them. Carried out on the TCR CDR3, a first-round RT-PCR used the HTBI primer set. One entry per CDR3 protein, called by TCRdb with MiXCR from the multiplex PCR reads. The repertoire holds hundreds of thousands of distinct CDR3 sequences, with 13% as singletons.

Source material: blood. J is TRBJ2-1 and V is TRBV9; D perhaps matches TRBD1 (5 bases). This receptor was obtained from a woman younger than 30 with Graves' hyperthyroidism. The CDR3 sequence is CASSVSQGNEQFF. CDR3 nucleotides: TGTGCCAGCAGCGTAAGTCAGGGTAATGAGCAGTTCTTC. Complete variable domain (other parts from reference TRBV9 and TRBJ2-1): DSGVTQTPKHLITATGQRVTLRCSPRSGDLSVYWYQQSLDQGLQFLIQYYNGEERAKGNILERFSAQQFPDLHSELNLSSLELGDSALYFCASSVSQGNEQFFGPGTRLTVL.